The text below deals with one T cell receptor beta chain. This sample was taken from a study of blood T cell repertoires in COVID-19. Here immunoSEQ multiplex PCR was the method, and the copy in TCRdb shows in-frame clones only, minus some. The sample has hundreds of thousands of clones, 87% seen once; the top ten hold 1.5% to 2%. This clonotype originated in a woman under 30 with acute COVID-19. The sample consisted of PBMCs or T cells enriched from blood (not recorded which).

Here the CDR3 reads CASSLGQGRAFF. CDR3 nucleotides: TGTGCCAGCAGCTTAGGACAGGGAAGAGCTTTCTTT. The chain has TRBV11-3 and TRBJ1-1, with TRBD1 matching 7 bases. The CDR3 loop spans 12 amino acids. V shed 1 base, J shed 10 bases, and the junction held 3 bases outside the gene matches. The germline gives CDR1 SGHNT, CDR2 YENEEA.